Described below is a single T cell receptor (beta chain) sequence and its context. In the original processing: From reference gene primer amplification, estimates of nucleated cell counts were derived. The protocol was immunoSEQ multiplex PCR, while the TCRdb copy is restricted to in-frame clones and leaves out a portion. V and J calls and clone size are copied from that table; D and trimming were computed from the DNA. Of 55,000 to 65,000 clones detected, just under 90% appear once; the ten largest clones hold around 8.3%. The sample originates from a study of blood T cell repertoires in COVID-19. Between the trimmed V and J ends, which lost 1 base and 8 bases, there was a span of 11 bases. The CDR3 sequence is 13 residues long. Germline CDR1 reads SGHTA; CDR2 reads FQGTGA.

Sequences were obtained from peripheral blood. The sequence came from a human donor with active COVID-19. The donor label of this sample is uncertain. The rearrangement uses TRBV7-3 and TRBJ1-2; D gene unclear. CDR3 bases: TGTGCCAGCAGCTTAAGGCCAGGCGAAGGCTACACCTTC. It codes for CASSLRPGEGYTF.